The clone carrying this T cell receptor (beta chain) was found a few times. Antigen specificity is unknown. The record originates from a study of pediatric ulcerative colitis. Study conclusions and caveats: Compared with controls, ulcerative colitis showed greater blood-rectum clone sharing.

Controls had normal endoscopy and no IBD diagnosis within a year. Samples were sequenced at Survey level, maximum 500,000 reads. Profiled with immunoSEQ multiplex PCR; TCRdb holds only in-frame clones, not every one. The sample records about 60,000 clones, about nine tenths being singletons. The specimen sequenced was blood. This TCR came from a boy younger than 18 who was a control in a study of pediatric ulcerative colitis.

CDR3: CASSSISGYEQYF. CDR3 in DNA: TGTGCCAGCAGCTCGATTAGCGGGTACGAGCAGTACTTC. The chain employs TRBV7-3 and TRBJ2-7; 7 bases line up with TRBD2. The CDR3 has 13 amino acids. The germline CDR1 and CDR2 sequences are SGHTA and FQGTGA. The V gene end was trimmed by 4 bases and the J gene end by 4 bases; junction bases not matched to a gene: 4.